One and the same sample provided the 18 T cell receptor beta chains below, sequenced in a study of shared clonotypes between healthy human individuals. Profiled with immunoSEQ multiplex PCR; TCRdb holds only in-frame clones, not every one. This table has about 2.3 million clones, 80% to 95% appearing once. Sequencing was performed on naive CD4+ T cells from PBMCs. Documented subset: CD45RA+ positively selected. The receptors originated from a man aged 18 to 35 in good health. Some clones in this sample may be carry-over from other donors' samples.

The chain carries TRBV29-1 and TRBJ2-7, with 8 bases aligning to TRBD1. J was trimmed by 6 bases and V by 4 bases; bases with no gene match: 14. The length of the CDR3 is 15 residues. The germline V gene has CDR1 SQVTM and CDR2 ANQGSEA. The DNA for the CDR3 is TGCAGCGTTGTCCGAGTGCAGGGGGCCGACAGCGAGCAGTACTTC. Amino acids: CSVVRVQGADSEQYF.

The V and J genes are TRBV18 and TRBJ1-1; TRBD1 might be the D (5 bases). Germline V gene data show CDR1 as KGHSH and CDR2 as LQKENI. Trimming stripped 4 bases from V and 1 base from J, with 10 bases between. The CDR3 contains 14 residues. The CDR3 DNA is TGTGCCAGCTCACAGACAGTGGAGAACACTGAAGCTTTCTTT. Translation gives CASSQTVENTEAFF.

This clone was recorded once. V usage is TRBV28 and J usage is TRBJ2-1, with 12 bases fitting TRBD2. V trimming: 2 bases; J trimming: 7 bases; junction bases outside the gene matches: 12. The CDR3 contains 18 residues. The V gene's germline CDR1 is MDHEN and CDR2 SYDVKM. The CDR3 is CASSLMAPTSGGPNEQFF. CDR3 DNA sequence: TGTGCCAGCAGTTTAATGGCACCGACTAGCGGGGGCCCGAATGAGCAGTTCTTC.

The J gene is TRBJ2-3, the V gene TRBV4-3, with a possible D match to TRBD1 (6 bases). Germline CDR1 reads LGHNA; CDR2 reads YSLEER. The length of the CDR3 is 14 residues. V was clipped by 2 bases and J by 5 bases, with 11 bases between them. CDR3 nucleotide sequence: TGCGCCAGCAGCCAAAACAGGGTCGGAGATACGCAGTATTTT. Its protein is CASSQNRVGDTQYF.

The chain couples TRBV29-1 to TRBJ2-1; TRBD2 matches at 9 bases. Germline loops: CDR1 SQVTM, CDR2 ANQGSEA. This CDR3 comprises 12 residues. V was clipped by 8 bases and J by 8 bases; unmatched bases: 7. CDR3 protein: CSSGLAIDEQFF. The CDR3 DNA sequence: TGCAGCTCCGGACTAGCGATTGATGAGCAGTTCTTC.

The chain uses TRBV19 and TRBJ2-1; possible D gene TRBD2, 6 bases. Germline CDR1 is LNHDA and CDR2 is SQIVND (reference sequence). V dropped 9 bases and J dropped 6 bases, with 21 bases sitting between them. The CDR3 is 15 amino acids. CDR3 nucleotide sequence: TGTGCCAGCCACCTGGGGCAGGGAGGCGTCAATGAGCAGTTCTTC. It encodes CASHLGQGGVNEQFF.

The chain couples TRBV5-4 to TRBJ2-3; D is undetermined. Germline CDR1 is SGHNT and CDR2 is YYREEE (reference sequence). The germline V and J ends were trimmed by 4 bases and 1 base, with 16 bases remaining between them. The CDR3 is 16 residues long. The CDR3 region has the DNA TGTGCCAGCAGCACACACGGACGTGGTGGCACAGATACGCAGTATTTT. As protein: CASSTHGRGGTDTQYF.

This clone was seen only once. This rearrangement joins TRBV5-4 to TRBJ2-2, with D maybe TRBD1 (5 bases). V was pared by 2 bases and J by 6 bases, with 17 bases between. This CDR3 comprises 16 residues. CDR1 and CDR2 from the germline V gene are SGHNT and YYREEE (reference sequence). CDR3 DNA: TGTGCCAGCAGCTTAGAAGCAGGGTATTCATCCGGGGAGCTGTTTTTT. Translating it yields CASSLEAGYSSGELFF.

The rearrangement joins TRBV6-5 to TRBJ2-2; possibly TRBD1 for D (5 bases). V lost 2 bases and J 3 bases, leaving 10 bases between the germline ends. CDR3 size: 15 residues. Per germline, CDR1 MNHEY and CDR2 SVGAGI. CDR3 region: CASSYQGADTGELFF. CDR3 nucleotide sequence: TGTGCCAGCAGTTACCAAGGGGCGGACACCGGGGAGCTGTTTTTT.

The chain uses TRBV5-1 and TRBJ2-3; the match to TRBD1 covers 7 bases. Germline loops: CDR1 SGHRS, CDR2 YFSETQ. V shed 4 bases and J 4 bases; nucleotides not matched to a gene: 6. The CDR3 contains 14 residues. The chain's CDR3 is CASSPGQAPDTQYF. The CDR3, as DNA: TGCGCCAGCAGCCCTGGACAGGCCCCAGATACGCAGTATTTT.

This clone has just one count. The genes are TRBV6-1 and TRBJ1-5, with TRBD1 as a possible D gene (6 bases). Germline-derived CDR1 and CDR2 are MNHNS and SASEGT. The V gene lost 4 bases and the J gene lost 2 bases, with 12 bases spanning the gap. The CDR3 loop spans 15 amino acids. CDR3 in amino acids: CASSGGHLGNQPQHF. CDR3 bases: TGTGCCAGCAGTGGGGGGCACTTGGGCAATCAGCCCCAGCATTTT.

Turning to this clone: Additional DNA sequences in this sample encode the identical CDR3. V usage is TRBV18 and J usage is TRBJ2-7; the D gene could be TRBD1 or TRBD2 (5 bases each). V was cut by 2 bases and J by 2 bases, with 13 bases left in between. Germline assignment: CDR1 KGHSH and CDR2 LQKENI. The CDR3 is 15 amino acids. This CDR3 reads CASSPSGTGPYEQYF. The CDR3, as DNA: TGTGCCAGCTCACCATCCGGGACGGGACCCTACGAGCAGTACTTC.

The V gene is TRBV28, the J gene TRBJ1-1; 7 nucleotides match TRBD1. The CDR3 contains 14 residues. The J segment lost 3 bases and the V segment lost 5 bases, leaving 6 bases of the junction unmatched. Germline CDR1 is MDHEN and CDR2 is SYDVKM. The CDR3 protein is CASSAGDSYTEAFF. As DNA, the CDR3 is TGTGCCAGCAGTGCCGGGGACAGTTACACTGAAGCTTTCTTT.

The CDR3 DNA reads TGCGCCAGCAGCGTTGGACAGGGGCGAAACTATGGCTACACCTTC. Translated, it gives CASSVGQGRNYGYTF. The chain joins TRBV10-2 to TRBJ1-2, with 9 bases identical to TRBD1. The CDR3 is 15 residues long. The J segment lost 2 bases and the V segment lost 6 bases, leaving 7 bases of the junction unmatched. Looked up from germline, CDR1 is WSHSY and CDR2 is SAAADI.

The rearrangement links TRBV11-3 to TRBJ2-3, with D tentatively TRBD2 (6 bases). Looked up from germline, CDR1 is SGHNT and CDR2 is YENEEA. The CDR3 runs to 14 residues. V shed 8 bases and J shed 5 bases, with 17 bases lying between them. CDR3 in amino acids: CASSVGSSGDTQYF. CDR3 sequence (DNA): TGTGCCAGCTCCGTCGGGAGTTCTGGAGATACGCAGTATTTT. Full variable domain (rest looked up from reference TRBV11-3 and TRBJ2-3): EAGVVQSPRYKIIEKKQPVAFWCNPISGHNTLYWYLQNLGQGPELLIRYENEEAVDDSQLPKDRFSAERLKGVDSTLKIQPAELGDSAVYLCASSVGSSGDTQYFGPGTRLTVL.

Here the CDR3 reads CASSLVLLNSPENYNEQFF. The CDR3 DNA is TGTGCCAGCAGCTTAGTGCTCCTGAACAGCCCGGAGAATTACAATGAGCAGTTCTTC. The genes are TRBV7-2 and TRBJ2-1; D gene ambiguous. The length of the CDR3 is 19 residues. Germline CDR1 and CDR2: SGHTA and FQGNSA. V was pared by 1 base and J by 4 bases, with 23 bases between.

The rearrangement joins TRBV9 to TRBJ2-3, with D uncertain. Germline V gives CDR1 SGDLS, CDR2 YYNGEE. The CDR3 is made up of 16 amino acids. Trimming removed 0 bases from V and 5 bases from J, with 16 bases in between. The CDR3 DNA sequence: TGTGCCAGCAGCGTAGTCGGTGGAGCCCGGATAGATACGCAGTATTTT. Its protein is CASSVVGGARIDTQYF.

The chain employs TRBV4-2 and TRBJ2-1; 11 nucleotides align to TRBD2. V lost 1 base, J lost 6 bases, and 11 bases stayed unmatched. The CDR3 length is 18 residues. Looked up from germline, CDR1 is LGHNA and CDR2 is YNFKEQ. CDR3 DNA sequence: TGTGCCAGCAGCCAAGTTGGGCTAGCGGGAGGATCTGGCAATGAGCAGTTCTTC. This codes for CASSQVGLAGGSGNEQFF.